This TCR beta chain was captured in a study of shared clonotypes between healthy human individuals. About the study: Aged 18 to 49, the donors were a couple of women and three men.

Germline V gene data show CDR1 as SGHRS and CDR2 as YFSETQ. Trimming took 4 bases from V and 4 from J; bases not matched to a gene: 2. This CDR3 contains 12 residues. Naive CD8 cells, CD45RO-negative and positively selected for CCR7, excluded terminally differentiated effector memory CD45RA+ cells. This clone occurred once. Its antigen remains unidentified. At the DNA level, this CDR3 is encoded by other sequences in the same sample as well. In the original workflow: Junction-only immunoSEQ sequences carried no quality scores, so filtering differed. Sequenced by immunoSEQ multiplex PCR; TCRdb stores in-frame clones only, minus some. The V and J calls and clone size are taken from that table; D and trimming were inferred from the DNA. The sample records 1.5 million to 2.5 million clones, roughly 94% being singletons. Study outcomes and limitations: Roughly 5% of naive CD4 clonotypes were shared across a handful of donors.

The TCR comes from a man in his late teens or twenties in good health. This chain uses TRBV5-1 with TRBJ2-7; 7 nucleotides match TRBD1. The sample consisted of naive CD8+ T cells sorted from blood. The CDR3 DNA is TGCGCCAGCAGCGGGGACAGTTACGAGCAGTACTTC. Its protein product is CASSGDSYEQYF.